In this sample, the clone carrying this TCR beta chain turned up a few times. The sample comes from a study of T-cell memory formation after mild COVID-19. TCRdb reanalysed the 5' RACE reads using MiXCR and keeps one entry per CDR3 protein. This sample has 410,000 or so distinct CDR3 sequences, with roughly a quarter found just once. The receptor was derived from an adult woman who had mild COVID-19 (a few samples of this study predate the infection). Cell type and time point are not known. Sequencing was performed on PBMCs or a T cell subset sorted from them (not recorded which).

The CDR3 DNA follows: TGTGCCAGCCTATGGCATGGCAGGGGCTACGAGCAGTACTTC. Amino acids: CASLWHGRGYEQYF. The chain joins TRBV24-1 to TRBJ2-7, with a tentative D call TRBD1 (6 bases). In germline, CDR1 is KGHDR, CDR2 SFDVKD. The CDR3 spans 14 residues. Trimming shortened V by 11 bases and J by 3 bases, and 19 bases separated the two germline ends.